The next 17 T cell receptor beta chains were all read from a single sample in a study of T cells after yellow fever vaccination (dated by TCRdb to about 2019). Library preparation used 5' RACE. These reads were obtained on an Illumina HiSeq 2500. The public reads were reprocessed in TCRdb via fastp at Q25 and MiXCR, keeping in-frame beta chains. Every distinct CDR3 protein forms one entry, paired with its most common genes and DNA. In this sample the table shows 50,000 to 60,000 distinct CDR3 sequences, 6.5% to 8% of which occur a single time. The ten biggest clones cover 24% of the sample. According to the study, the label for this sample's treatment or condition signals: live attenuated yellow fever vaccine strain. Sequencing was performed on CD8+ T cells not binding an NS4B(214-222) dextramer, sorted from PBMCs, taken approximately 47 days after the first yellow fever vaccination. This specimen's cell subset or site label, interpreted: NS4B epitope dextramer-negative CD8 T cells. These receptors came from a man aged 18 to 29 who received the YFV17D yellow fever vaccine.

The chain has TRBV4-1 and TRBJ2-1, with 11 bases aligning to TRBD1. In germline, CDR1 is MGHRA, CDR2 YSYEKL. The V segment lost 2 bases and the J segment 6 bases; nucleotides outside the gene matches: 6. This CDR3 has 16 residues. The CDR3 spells CASSQYRDRGGNEQFF. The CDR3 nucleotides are TGCGCCAGCAGCCAATACCGGGACAGGGGGGGCAATGAGCAGTTCTTC.

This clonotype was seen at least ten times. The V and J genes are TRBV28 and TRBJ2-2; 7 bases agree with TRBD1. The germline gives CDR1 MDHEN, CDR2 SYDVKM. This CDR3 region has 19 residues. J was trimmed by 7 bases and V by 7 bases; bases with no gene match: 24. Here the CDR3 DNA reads TGTGCCAGCACTCGTTTTTGGCGGCTATTGAGGGGGCCGGTCGGGGAGCTGTTTTTT. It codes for CASTRFWRLLRGPVGELFF.

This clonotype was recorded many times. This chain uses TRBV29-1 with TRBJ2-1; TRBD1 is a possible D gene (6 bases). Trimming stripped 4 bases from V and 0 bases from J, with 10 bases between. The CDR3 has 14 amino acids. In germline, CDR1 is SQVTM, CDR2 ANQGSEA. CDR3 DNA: TGCAGCGTTGCGACAGGCAGCTCCTACAATGAGCAGTTCTTC. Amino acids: CSVATGSSYNEQFF.

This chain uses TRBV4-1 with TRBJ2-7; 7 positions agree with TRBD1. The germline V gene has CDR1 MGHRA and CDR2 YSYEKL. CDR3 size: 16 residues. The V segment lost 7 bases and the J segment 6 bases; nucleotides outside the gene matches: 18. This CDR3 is CASTTGTDLPPLEQYF. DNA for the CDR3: TGCGCCAGCACCACCGGGACAGATCTTCCTCCTCTCGAGCAGTACTTC.

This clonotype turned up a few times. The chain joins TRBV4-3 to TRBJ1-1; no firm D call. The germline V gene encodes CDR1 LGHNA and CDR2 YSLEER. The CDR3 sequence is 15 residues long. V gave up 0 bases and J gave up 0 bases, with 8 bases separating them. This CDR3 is CASSQDYSLNTEAFF. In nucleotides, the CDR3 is TGCGCCAGCAGCCAAGATTACAGTCTGAACACTGAAGCTTTCTTT.

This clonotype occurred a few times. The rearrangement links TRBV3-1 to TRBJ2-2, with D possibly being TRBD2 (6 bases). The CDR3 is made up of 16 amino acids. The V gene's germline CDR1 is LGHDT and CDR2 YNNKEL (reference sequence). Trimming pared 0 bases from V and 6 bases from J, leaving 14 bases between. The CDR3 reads CASSQDRMGGPGELFF. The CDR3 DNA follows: TGTGCCAGCAGCCAAGATAGGATGGGGGGTCCCGGGGAGCTGTTTTTT. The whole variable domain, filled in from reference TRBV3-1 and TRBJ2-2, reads DTAVSQTPKYLVTQMGNDKSIKCEQNLGHDTMYWYKQDSKKFLKIMFSYNNKELIINETVPNRFSPKSPDKAHLNLHINSLELGDSAVYFCASSQDRMGGPGELFFGEGSRLTVL.

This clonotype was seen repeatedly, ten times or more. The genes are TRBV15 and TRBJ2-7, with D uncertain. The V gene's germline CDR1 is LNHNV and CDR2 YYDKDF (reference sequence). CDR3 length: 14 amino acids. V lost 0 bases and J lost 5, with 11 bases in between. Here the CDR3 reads CATSREWPSDEQYF. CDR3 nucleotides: TGTGCCACCAGCAGAGAATGGCCATCCGACGAGCAGTACTTC.

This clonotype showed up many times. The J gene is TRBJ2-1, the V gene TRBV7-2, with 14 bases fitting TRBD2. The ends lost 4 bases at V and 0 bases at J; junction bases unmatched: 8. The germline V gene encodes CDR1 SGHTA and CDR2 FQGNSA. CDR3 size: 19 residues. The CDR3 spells CASSSGLAGVLSSYNEQFF. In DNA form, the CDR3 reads TGTGCCAGCAGCTCGGGACTAGCGGGGGTCCTTAGCTCCTACAATGAGCAGTTCTTC.

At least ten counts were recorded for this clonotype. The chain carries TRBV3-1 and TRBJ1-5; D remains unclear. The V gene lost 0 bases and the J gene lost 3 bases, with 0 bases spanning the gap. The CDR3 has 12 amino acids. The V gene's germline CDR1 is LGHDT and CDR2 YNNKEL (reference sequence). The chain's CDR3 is CASSQDNQPQHF. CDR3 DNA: TGTGCCAGCAGCCAAGACAATCAGCCCCAGCATTTT.

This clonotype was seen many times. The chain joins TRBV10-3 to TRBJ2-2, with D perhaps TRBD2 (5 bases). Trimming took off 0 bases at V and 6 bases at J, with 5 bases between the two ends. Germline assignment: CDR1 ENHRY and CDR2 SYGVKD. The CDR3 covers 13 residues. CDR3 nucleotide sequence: TGTGCCATCAGTGAGTCCGGGGCCGGGGAGCTGTTTTTT. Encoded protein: CAISESGAGELFF.

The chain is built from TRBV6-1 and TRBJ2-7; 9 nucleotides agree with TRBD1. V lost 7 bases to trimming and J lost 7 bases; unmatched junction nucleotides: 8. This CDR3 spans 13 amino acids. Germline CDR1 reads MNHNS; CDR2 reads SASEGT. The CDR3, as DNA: TGTGCCAGCACGGACAGGGGTGCGTGGGAGCAGTACGTC. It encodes CASTDRGAWEQYV.

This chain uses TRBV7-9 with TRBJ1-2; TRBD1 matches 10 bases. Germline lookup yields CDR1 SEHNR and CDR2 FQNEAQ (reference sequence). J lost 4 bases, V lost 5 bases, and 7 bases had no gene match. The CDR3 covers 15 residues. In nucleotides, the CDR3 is TGTGCCAGCAGCCCGGGGACAGGGGACGTCTATGGCTACACCTTC. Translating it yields CASSPGTGDVYGYTF.

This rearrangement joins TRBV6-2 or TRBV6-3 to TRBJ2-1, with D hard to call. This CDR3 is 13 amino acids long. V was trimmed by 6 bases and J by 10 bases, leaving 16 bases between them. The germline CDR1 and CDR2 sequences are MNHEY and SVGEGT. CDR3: CASSRDDPGEQFF. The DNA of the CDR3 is TGTGCCAGCAGCCGCGACGACCCGGGCGAGCAGTTCTTC.

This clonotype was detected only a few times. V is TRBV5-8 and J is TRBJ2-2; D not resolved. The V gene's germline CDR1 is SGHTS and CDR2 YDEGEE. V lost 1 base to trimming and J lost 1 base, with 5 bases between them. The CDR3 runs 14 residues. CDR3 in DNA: TGTGCCAGCAGCTTGCGGCGGAACACCGGGGAGCTGTTTTTT. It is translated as CASSLRRNTGELFF.

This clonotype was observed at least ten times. Here the CDR3 DNA reads TGTGCCAGCAGCAAAGCAGATACGCAGTATTTT. Translation gives CASSKADTQYF. V gene TRBV21-1 combines with J gene TRBJ2-3. TRBV21-1 is listed as a pseudogene. The CDR3 runs 11 residues.

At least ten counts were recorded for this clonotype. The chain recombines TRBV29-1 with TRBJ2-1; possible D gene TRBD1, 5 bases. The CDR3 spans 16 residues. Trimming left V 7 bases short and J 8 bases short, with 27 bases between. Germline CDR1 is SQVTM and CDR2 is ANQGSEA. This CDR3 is CSATPLVGDRSDEQFF. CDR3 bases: TGCAGCGCCACTCCGCTTGTAGGGGATAGGAGCGATGAGCAGTTCTTC.

CDR3 region: CASSLRGPQETQYF. CDR3 coding DNA: TGCGCCAGCAGCTTAAGGGGGCCGCAAGAGACCCAGTACTTC. This sequence joins TRBV5-1 and TRBJ2-5; the match to TRBD1 covers 7 bases. This CDR3 contains 14 residues. Germline assignment: CDR1 SGHRS and CDR2 YFSETQ. V was clipped by 2 bases and J by 2 bases; unmatched bases: 3.